These T cell receptor beta chains were read from a single sample in a study of blood T cell repertoires in COVID-19. Profiling relied on immunoSEQ multiplex PCR, and the TCRdb table lists in-frame clones only, not all of them. The sample shows tens of thousands of clones, about 93% of them seen only once. Sequenced input: peripheral blood. The receptors shown here come from a man aged 80 or over with acute or convalescent COVID-19. Both conserved end residues are part of each CDR3. The order of the fields is CDR3 DNA, CDR3 protein, J gene, V gene, D gene, clone size. The D gene is left open where the match is weak. Some rows mark clone size as missing; the rest say once, few, many or name a class of expanded clone.

CDR3 DNA: TGCGCCAGCAGCCTTCCGGGACAGGGGTCCGGGGAGCTGTTTTTT
CDR3 protein: CASSLPGQGSGELFF
J gene: TRBJ2-2
V gene: TRBV5-1
D gene: TRBD1
clone size: .

CDR3 DNA: TGTGCCAGCAGTTTCGTGGGACAGGGTAGTGAAAAACTGTTTTTT
CDR3 protein: CASSFVGQGSEKLFF
J gene: TRBJ1-4
V gene: TRBV28
D gene: TRBD1
clone size: .

CDR3 DNA: TGTGCCAGCAGCGCGGGGGGCCGCACCGGGGAGCTGTTTTTT
CDR3 protein: CASSAGGRTGELFF
J gene: TRBJ2-2
V gene: TRBV9
D gene: .
clone size: .

CDR3 DNA: TGCGCCAGCAGCCAGGGCGGGGGGGAGAGGGAGACCCAGTACTTC
CDR3 protein: CASSQGGGERETQYF
J gene: TRBJ2-5
V gene: TRBV5-1
D gene: TRBD2
clone size: .

CDR3 DNA: TGTGCCACGGGACAGGGGACCCTATATAGCAATCAGCCCCAGCATTTT
CDR3 protein: CATGQGTLYSNQPQHF
J gene: TRBJ1-5
V gene: TRBV28
D gene: TRBD1
clone size: .

CDR3 DNA: TGTGCCAGCGGAGGGACAGGGGGCACAGATACGCAGTATTTT
CDR3 protein: CASGGTGGTDTQYF
J gene: TRBJ2-3
V gene: TRBV4-2
D gene: TRBD1
clone size: .

CDR3 DNA: TGTGCCAGCAGCTTTCAGGGAATGGTGACTGAAGCTTTCTTT
CDR3 protein: CASSFQGMVTEAFF
J gene: TRBJ1-1
V gene: TRBV7-9
D gene: .
clone size: .

CDR3 DNA: TGTGCCAGCAGCTTGGGAGCAAGCCGCACAGATACGCAGTATTTT
CDR3 protein: CASSLGASRTDTQYF
J gene: TRBJ2-3
V gene: TRBV7-2
D gene: .
clone size: .

CDR3 DNA: TGTGCCTGGAGGCCAGCGCAGGGGGATACGCAGTATTTT
CDR3 protein: CAWRPAQGDTQYF
J gene: TRBJ2-3
V gene: TRBV30
D gene: .
clone size: once

CDR3 DNA: TGCAGCGTTGAAGTGGGCGCCACTGAAGCTTTCTTT
CDR3 protein: CSVEVGATEAFF
J gene: TRBJ1-1
V gene: TRBV29-1
D gene: .
clone size: .

CDR3 DNA: TGTGCCAGCTCACCACTCGGACAGCTCGCGAACACCGGGGAGCTGTTTTTT
CDR3 protein: CASSPLGQLANTGELFF
J gene: TRBJ2-2
V gene: TRBV18
D gene: .
clone size: .

CDR3 DNA: TGTGCCAGTAGTTCGATGGTCCCGGCCGGGGAGCTGTTTTTT
CDR3 protein: CASSSMVPAGELFF
J gene: TRBJ2-2
V gene: TRBV9
D gene: .
clone size: .

CDR3 DNA: TGTGCCAGCAGCCAAGCGACAGGGACCCTTATTTTATTC
CDR3 protein: CASSQATGTLILF
J gene: TRBJ1-3
V gene: TRBV3-1/TRBV3-2
D gene: TRBD1
clone size: .

CDR3 DNA: TGTGCCAGCAGCTTAGACCGGGACAGCTCCTACGAGCAGTACTTC
CDR3 protein: CASSLDRDSSYEQYF
J gene: TRBJ2-7
V gene: TRBV11-2
D gene: TRBD1
clone size: .

CDR3 DNA: TGTGCCAGCAGCTTGCGGACAGGTAAAGGCACAGATACGCAGTATTTT
CDR3 protein: CASSLRTGKGTDTQYF
J gene: TRBJ2-3
V gene: TRBV5-8
D gene: TRBD1
clone size: .

CDR3 DNA: TGTGCCAGCTCAAACAGGGTCCAAGAGACCCAGTACTTC
CDR3 protein: CASSNRVQETQYF
J gene: TRBJ2-5
V gene: TRBV27
D gene: .
clone size: .

CDR3 DNA: TGTGCCAGCAAGAGGGACAGCTCCTACGAGCAGTACTTC
CDR3 protein: CASKRDSSYEQYF
J gene: TRBJ2-7
V gene: TRBV6-5
D gene: TRBD1
clone size: .

CDR3 DNA: TGTGCCAGCAGTTCCCTAGCGGGGGGTCAAGAGACCCAGTACTTC
CDR3 protein: CASSSLAGGQETQYF
J gene: TRBJ2-5
V gene: TRBV2
D gene: TRBD2
clone size: .

CDR3 DNA: TGCGCCAGCAGCAAGGGACTAGCCGATGAGCAGTTCTTC
CDR3 protein: CASSKGLADEQFF
J gene: TRBJ2-1
V gene: TRBV5-1
D gene: TRBD2
clone size: .

CDR3 DNA: TGTGCCAGTAGTGGGGGACAGGGGAACACCGGGGAGCTGTTTTTT
CDR3 protein: CASSGGQGNTGELFF
J gene: TRBJ2-2
V gene: TRBV19
D gene: TRBD1
clone size: once

CDR3 DNA: TGTGCCACCAGCAGAGAGTTTGCGGGGGGCTTCACAGATACGCAGTATTTT
CDR3 protein: CATSREFAGGFTDTQYF
J gene: TRBJ2-3
V gene: TRBV15
D gene: TRBD2
clone size: .

CDR3 DNA: TGTGCCAGACTAAGCGGGGCGAACACCGGGGAGCTGTTTTTT
CDR3 protein: CARLSGANTGELFF
J gene: TRBJ2-2
V gene: TRBV6-4
D gene: TRBD2
clone size: .

CDR3 DNA: TGTGCCAGCACCCGGACGGGAGAAAAACTGTTTTTT
CDR3 protein: CASTRTGEKLFF
J gene: TRBJ1-4
V gene: TRBV12-3/TRBV12-4
D gene: .
clone size: once

CDR3 DNA: TGTGCCAGCAGTCGCCAGGGGAACACTGAAGCTTTCTTT
CDR3 protein: CASSRQGNTEAFF
J gene: TRBJ1-1
V gene: TRBV7-6
D gene: .
clone size: .

CDR3 DNA: TGTGCCAGCAGCTCGACTAGGTCCACCGGGGAGCTGTTTTTT
CDR3 protein: CASSSTRSTGELFF
J gene: TRBJ2-2
V gene: TRBV11-2
D gene: .
clone size: .

CDR3 DNA: TGTGCCAGCAGCTTAGTTTTTGCCACCGAGGATGAGCAGTTCTTC
CDR3 protein: CASSLVFATEDEQFF
J gene: TRBJ2-1
V gene: TRBV11-1
D gene: .
clone size: .

CDR3 DNA: TGTGCCAGCAGCTTATTGCGGGGGGGTCGAGATACGCAGTATTTT
CDR3 protein: CASSLLRGGRDTQYF
J gene: TRBJ2-3
V gene: TRBV7-3
D gene: TRBD2
clone size: .

CDR3 DNA: TGCGCCAGCAGTGAGAGATTAGCAGGGATAGCCAAAAACATTCAGTACTTC
CDR3 protein: CASSERLAGIAKNIQYF
J gene: TRBJ2-4
V gene: TRBV10-2
D gene: .
clone size: .

CDR3 DNA: TGTGCCAGCAGTTTCCTCCGTGGAGGCAGCGAGCAGTACTTC
CDR3 protein: CASSFLRGGSEQYF
J gene: TRBJ2-7
V gene: TRBV27
D gene: .
clone size: .

CDR3 DNA: TGTGCCACCAGTGATTTAGCCTACCCGAACACCGGGGAGCTGTTTTTT
CDR3 protein: CATSDLAYPNTGELFF
J gene: TRBJ2-2
V gene: TRBV24-1
D gene: .
clone size: .

CDR3 DNA: TGTGCCAGCAGCTTGGAGCCCGGGGACTTTGGCTCCTACGAGCAGTACTTC
CDR3 protein: CASSLEPGDFGSYEQYF
J gene: TRBJ2-7
V gene: TRBV5-6
D gene: .
clone size: once